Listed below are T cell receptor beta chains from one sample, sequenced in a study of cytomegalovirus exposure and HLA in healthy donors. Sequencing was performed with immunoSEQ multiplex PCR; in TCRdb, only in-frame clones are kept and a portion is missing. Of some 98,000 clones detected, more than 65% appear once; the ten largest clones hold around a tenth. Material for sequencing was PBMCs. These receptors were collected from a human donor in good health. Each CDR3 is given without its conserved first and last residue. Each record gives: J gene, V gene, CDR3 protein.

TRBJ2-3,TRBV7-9,GTGGYTDTQY
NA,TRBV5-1,ASSLGSLFRVSSYEQY
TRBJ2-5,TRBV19,ASSLGQGMGTQY
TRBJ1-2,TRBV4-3,ASSQGVQGAGGGYT
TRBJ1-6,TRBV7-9,ASSLAPQGRLNSPLH
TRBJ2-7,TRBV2,ASSEAPPRRGPSEQY
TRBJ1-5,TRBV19,ASSNTGGNQPQH
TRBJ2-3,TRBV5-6,ASSPGGREDTQY
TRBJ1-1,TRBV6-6,ASSTGGNTEAF
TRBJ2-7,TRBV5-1,ASSLLPGGSYEQY
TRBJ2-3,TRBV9,ASSVASTGGAADTQY
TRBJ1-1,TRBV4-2,ASSQLPGQGRGGTLGAF
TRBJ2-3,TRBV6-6,ASSYTGTDTQY
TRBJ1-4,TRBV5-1,ASSLTNEKLF
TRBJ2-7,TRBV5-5,ASSLVSGEIYEQY
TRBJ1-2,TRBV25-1,ASRRSGGYT
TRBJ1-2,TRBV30,AWTQGGYGYT
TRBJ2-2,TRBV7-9,ASSLLAGDTGELF
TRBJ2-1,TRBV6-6,ASFETVNEQF
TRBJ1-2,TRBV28,ASSLIGQSKDYGYT
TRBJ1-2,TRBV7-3,ASSSSGKDYGYT
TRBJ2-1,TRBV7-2,ASSRERNNEQF
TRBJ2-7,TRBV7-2,ASSYQGALPGEQY
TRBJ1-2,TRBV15,ATSRDQTAGVGYT
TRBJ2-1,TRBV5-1,ASSPARRGLAGGSYNEQF
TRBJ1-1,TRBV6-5,ASRAGSTEAF
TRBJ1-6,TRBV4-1,ASSQDGRGAISPLH
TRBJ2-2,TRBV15,ATSPSKMTSGRLGELF
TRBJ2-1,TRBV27,ASSLWGSNNEQF
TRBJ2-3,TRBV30,AWSETGARTDTQY
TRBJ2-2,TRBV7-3,ASSLQPGGELF
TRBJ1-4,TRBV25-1,ASSEFRGTNEKLF
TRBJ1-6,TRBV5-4,ASSSQTGEGKPLH
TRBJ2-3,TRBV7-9,ASSSGGLGDTQY
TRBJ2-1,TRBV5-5,ASSPGTSGRAEF
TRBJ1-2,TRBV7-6,ASSLTNSLYGYT
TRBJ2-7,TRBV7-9,ASTSPGTGIGPPL
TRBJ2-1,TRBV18,ASSPQAGVSYNEQF
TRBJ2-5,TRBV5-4,ASSSLGTPPGETQY
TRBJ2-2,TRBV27,ASSLGQRGLAGGGELF
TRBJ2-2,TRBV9,ASSVGGDSPTGELF
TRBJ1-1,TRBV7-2,ASSYKGQGTEAF
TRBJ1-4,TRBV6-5,ASRAITNEKLF
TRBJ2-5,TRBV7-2,ASSSYQETQY
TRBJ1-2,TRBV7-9,ASTPTSNYGYT